This T cell receptor beta chain appears in the sequencing data of a study of neurological immune-mediated disorders. The V gene's germline CDR1 is SGDLS and CDR2 YYNGEE. Between the trimmed V and J ends, which lost 4 bases and 2 bases, there was a span of 18 bases. The CDR3 is 16 residues long. Each CDR3 protein gets one entry after TCRdb re-called the 5' RACE reads with MiXCR. Of around 40,000 distinct CDR3 sequences listed, approximately 12% are singletons. This clonotype was picked up a small number of times. The rearrangement uses TRBV9 and TRBJ1-2; perhaps TRBD1 as D (6 bases). The sample was PBMCs. This receptor was identified in a female donor in good health. CDR3 region: CASSPLGGGGNYGYTF. The DNA for the CDR3 is TGTGCCAGCAGCCCCCTCGGGGGAGGGGGGAACTATGGCTACACCTTC.